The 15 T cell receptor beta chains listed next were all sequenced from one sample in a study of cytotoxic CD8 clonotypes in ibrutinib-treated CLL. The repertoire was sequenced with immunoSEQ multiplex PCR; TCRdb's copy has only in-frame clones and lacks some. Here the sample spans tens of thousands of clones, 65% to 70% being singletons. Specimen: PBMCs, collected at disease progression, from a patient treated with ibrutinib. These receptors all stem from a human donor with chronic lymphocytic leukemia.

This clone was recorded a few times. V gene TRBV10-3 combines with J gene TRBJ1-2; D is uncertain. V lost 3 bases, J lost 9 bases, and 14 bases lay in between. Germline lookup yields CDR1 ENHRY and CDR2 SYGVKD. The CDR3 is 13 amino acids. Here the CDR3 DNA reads TGTGCCATCAGTGACTCTGCCCCTATTAGCTACACCTTC. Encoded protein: CAISDSAPISYTF.

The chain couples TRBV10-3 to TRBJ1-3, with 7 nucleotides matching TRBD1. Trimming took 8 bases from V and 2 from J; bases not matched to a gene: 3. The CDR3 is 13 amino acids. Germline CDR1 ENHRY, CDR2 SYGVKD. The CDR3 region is CAIEGAAGNTIYF. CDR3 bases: TGTGCCATCGAGGGGGCGGCTGGAAACACCATATATTTT.

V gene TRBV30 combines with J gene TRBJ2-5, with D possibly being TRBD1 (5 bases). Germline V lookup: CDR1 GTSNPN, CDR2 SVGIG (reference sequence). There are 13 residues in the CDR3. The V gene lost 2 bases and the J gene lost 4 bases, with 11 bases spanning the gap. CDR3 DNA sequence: TGTGCCTGGAGTATCCAGGGTGGAGAGACCCAGTACTTC. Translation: CAWSIQGGETQYF.

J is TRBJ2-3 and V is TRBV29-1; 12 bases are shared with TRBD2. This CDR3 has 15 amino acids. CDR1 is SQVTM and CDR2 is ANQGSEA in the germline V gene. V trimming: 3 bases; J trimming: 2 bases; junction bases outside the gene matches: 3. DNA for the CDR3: TGCAGCGTTGATGGACTAGCGGGAAACACAGATACGCAGTATTTT. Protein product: CSVDGLAGNTDTQYF.

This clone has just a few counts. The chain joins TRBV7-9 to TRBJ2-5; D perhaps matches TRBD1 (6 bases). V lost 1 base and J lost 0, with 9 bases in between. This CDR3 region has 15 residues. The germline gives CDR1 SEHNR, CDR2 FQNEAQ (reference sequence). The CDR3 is CASSLGDRYQETQYF. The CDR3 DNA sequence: TGTGCCAGCAGCTTAGGAGACAGGTACCAAGAGACCCAGTACTTC.

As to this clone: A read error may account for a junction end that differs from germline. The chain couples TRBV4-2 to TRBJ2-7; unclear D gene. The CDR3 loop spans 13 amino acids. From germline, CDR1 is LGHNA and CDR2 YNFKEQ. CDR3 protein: CASRQDLGSEQYF. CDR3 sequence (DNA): TGTGCCAGCAGACAAGATCTCGGTTCCGAGCAGTACTTC.

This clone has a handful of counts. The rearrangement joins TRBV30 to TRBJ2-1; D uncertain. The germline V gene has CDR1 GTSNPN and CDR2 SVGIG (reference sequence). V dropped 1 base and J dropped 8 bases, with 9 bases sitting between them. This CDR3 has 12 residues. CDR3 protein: CAWSAGYHEQFF. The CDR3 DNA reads TGTGCCTGGAGTGCCGGCTATCATGAGCAGTTCTTC.

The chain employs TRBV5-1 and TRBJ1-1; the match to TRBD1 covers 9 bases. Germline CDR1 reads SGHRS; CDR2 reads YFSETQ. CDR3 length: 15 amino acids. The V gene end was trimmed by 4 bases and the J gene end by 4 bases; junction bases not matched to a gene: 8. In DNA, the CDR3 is TGCGCCAGCAGCCGAGGGACAGGGCTTGCCACTGAAGCTTTCTTT. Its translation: CASSRGTGLATEAFF.

The CDR3 here is CASSIAESQETQYF. CDR3 DNA sequence: TGTGCCAGCAGCATAGCGGAGTCCCAAGAGACCCAGTACTTC. The V gene is TRBV6-4, the J gene TRBJ2-5, with D possibly matching TRBD2 (6 bases). CDR1 and CDR2 (germline): MRHNA, SNTAGT. The V and J ends lost 6 bases and 1 base respectively, with 12 bases between them. CDR3 length: 14 amino acids.

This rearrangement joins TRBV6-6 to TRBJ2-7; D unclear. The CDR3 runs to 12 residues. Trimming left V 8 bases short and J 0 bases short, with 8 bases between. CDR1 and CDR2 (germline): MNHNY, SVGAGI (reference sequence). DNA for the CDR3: TGTGCCAGCCAGTCAGGCTCCTACGAGCAGTACTTC. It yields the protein CASQSGSYEQYF.

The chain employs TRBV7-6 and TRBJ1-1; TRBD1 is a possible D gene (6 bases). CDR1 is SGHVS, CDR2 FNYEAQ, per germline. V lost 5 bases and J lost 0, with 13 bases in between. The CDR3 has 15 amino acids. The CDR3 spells CASSRGGRMNTEAFF. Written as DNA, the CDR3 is TGTGCCAGCAGCCGAGGGGGGAGGATGAACACTGAAGCTTTCTTT.

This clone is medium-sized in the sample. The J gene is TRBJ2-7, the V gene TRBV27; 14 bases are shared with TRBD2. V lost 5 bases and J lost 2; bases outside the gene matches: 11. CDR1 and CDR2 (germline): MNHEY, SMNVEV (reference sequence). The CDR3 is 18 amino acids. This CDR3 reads CASSPEPSTSGRAYEQYF. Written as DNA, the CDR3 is TGTGCCAGCAGTCCCGAACCATCGACTAGCGGGAGGGCCTACGAGCAGTACTTC.

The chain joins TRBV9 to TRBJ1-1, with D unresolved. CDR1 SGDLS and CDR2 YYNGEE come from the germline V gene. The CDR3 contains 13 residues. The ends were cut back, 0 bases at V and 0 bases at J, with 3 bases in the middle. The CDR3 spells CASSVGMNTEAFF. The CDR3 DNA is TGTGCCAGCAGCGTAGGGATGAACACTGAAGCTTTCTTT.

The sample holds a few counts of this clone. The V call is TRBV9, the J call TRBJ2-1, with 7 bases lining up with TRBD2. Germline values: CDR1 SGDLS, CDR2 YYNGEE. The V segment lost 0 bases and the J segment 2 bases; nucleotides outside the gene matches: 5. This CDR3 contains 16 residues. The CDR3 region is CASSVVGGSPYNEQFF. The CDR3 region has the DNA TGTGCCAGCAGCGTAGTAGGCGGGAGCCCCTACAATGAGCAGTTCTTC.

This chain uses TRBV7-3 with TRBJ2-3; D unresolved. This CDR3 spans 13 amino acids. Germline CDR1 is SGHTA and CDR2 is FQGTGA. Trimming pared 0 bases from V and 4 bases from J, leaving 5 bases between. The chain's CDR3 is CASSLTGPDTQYF. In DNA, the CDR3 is TGTGCCAGCAGCTTAACAGGCCCAGATACGCAGTATTTT.